This entry lists 22 T cell receptor beta chains sequenced from one sample in a study of long-term antiretroviral therapy in people with HIV. The immunoSEQ assay was v3.0, run at survey level. The method was immunoSEQ multiplex PCR; TCRdb's version includes in-frame clones alone and lacks a portion of them. The profile shows tens of thousands of clones, more than 85% of them singletons. Sequenced here: unsorted PBMCs, sampled 2 years after starting antiretroviral therapy. Receptor source: a man aged 50-60 years with HIV.

V is TRBV30 and J is TRBJ2-5; D gene uncertain. The CDR3 loop spans 17 amino acids. The germline V and J ends were trimmed by 0 bases and 2 bases, with 19 bases remaining between them. The germline gives CDR1 GTSNPN, CDR2 SVGIG (reference sequence). Here the CDR3 DNA reads TGTGCCTGGAGTGTAAACCCTCGTACAAGTCTTCAAGAGACCCAGTACTTC. It yields the protein CAWSVNPRTSLQETQYF. Full variable domain (rest looked up from reference TRBV30 and TRBJ2-5): SQTIHQWPATLVQPVGSPLSLECTVEGTSNPNLYWYRQAAGRGLQLLFYSVGIGQISSEVPQNLSASRPQDRQFILSSKKLLLSDSGFYLCAWSVNPRTSLQETQYFGPGTRLLVL.

V and J are TRBV7-2 and TRBJ2-1; no clear D. V was pared by 6 bases and J by 5 bases, with 14 bases between. Germline CDR1 SGHTA, CDR2 FQGNSA. The CDR3 sequence is 14 residues long. CDR3 in amino acids: CASSPSRSHNEQFF. The CDR3 bases are TGTGCCAGCAGTCCTTCCAGGAGCCACAATGAGCAGTTCTTC.

The genes are TRBV28 and TRBJ1-4; D not resolved. The germline CDR1 and CDR2 sequences are MDHEN and SYDVKM. The CDR3 length is 18 residues. The V end was cut by 3 bases, the J end by 8 bases, with 25 bases between. The CDR3 sequence: CASSFGPVLRPKWEKLFF. As DNA, the CDR3 is TGTGCCAGCAGTTTTGGGCCGGTACTACGTCCTAAATGGGAAAAACTGTTTTTT. Full variable domain (rest looked up from reference TRBV28 and TRBJ1-4): DVKVTQSSRYLVKRTGEKVFLECVQDMDHENMFWYRQDPGLGLRLIYFSYDVKMKEKGDIPEGYSVSREKKERFSLILESASTNQTSMYLCASSFGPVLRPKWEKLFFGSGTQLSVL.

The V and J genes are TRBV30 and TRBJ2-1; D is unclear. The germline V gene has CDR1 GTSNPN and CDR2 SVGIG (reference sequence). Between the trimmed V and J ends, which lost 0 bases and 0 bases, there was a span of 9 bases. CDR3 length equals 15 residues. Here the CDR3 reads CAWSVLRISYNEQFF. The DNA of the CDR3 is TGTGCCTGGAGTGTACTTAGGATCTCCTACAATGAGCAGTTCTTC.

This clone was detected a few times. The V gene is TRBV2, the J gene TRBJ2-7; D is undetermined. The CDR3 totals 13 residues. CDR1 and CDR2 from the germline V gene are SNHLY and FYNNEI. Deletions cut 4 bases from V and 7 bases from J, with 14 bases between. CDR3 amino acids: CASSGDGVGEQYF. The CDR3 region has the DNA TGTGCCAGCAGTGGGGATGGGGTGGGTGAGCAGTACTTC.

This clone was observed a handful of times. The rearrangement uses TRBV2 and TRBJ2-7; D may be TRBD1 (6 bases). In germline, CDR1 is SNHLY, CDR2 FYNNEI. This CDR3 contains 13 residues. Trimming removed 6 bases at V and 4 bases at J, with 13 bases between. The CDR3 DNA reads as TGTGCCAGCAGGGACAGTCTCATTTACGAGCAGTACTTC. It is translated as CASRDSLIYEQYF.

The CDR3 DNA sequence: TGTGCCAGCAGCTTAGCGTACGAAGAGACCCAGTACTTC. Encoded protein: CASSLAYEETQYF. This chain connects TRBV7-6 to TRBJ2-5; D is unresolved. V lost 0 bases and J lost 3, with 5 bases in between. The CDR3 spans 13 residues. CDR1 and CDR2 from the germline V gene are SGHVS and FNYEAQ.

This chain links TRBV11-2 with TRBJ1-1, with 9 bases that match TRBD1. The CDR3 consists of 17 residues. In germline, CDR1 is SGHAT, CDR2 FQNNGV. The ends lost 1 base at V and 5 bases at J; junction bases unmatched: 11. Here the CDR3 DNA reads TGTGCCAGCAGCTTAGGCGGGGGGGACAGGGAGTGGACTGAAGCTTTCTTT. It specifies CASSLGGGDREWTEAFF.

The chain links TRBV7-8 to TRBJ1-1, with TRBD1 identical over 12 bases. Trimming at V came to 8 bases and at J to 3 bases, leaving 25 bases not matched to a gene. CDR1 is SGHVS and CDR2 is FQNEAQ in the germline V gene. This CDR3 is 21 amino acids long. This CDR3 is CASGRQRGTGGAWGKDTEAFF. The CDR3 coding sequence is TGTGCCAGCGGGCGTCAGAGGGGGACAGGGGGCGCGTGGGGTAAGGACACTGAAGCTTTCTTT.

This rearrangement joins TRBV30 to TRBJ1-2; 9 bases match TRBD1. V gave up 6 bases and J gave up 6 bases; unmatched junction bases: 8. The CDR3 runs 13 residues. Germline CDR1 and CDR2: GTSNPN and SVGIG (reference sequence). CDR3 sequence (DNA): TGTGCCTGTCCACAGGGGGCGCTTAATGGCTACACCTTC. As protein: CACPQGALNGYTF. Full variable domain (remainder filled in from reference TRBV30 and TRBJ1-2): SQTIHQWPATLVQPVGSPLSLECTVEGTSNPNLYWYRQAAGRGLQLLFYSVGIGQISSEVPQNLSASRPQDRQFILSSKKLLLSDSGFYLCACPQGALNGYTFGSGTRLTVV.

This chain joins TRBV27 and TRBJ2-5; 8 nucleotides match TRBD2. CDR3 length: 13 amino acids. CDR1 and CDR2 (germline): MNHEY, SMNVEV (reference sequence). Germline trimming cut 7 bases from V and 4 bases from J; bases unmatched to any gene: 5. The chain's CDR3 is CASTTLAGETQYF. The DNA of the CDR3 is TGTGCCAGCACGACGCTAGCGGGAGAGACCCAGTACTTC.

The chain has TRBV19 and TRBJ2-7; no definite D call. The V and J ends lost 3 bases and 1 base respectively, with 10 bases between them. CDR3 size: 14 residues. Per germline, CDR1 LNHDA and CDR2 SQIVND (reference sequence). The CDR3 region has the DNA TGTGCCAGTAGTATGGTAGAAGGTTCCTACGAGCAGTACTTC. It is translated as CASSMVEGSYEQYF.

The chain joins TRBV29-1 to TRBJ1-5; D call uncertain. This CDR3 has 14 amino acids. V was trimmed by 4 bases and J by 2 bases, leaving 12 bases between them. CDR1 SQVTM and CDR2 ANQGSEA come from the germline V gene. CDR3 sequence reads: CSVGGAGGNQPQHF. CDR3 in DNA: TGCAGCGTTGGTGGCGCCGGGGGCAATCAGCCCCAGCATTTT.

The sample holds one count of this clone. The chain has TRBV9 and TRBJ1-5; no definite D call. CDR3 length: 15 amino acids. With 3 bases removed from V and 4 bases from J, the gap between germline ends came to 14 bases. Germline V gene sequence: CDR1 SGDLS, CDR2 YYNGEE. Here the CDR3 reads CASSADGLENQPQHF. CDR3 nucleotides: TGTGCCAGCAGCGCAGACGGTTTGGAAAATCAGCCCCAGCATTTT.

The sample holds one count of this clone. J is TRBJ2-5 and V is TRBV5-1; D is unresolved. The germline CDR1 and CDR2 sequences are SGHRS and YFSETQ. The CDR3 length is 11 residues. V shed 4 bases and J shed 7 bases, with 8 bases lying between them. In DNA form, the CDR3 reads TGCGCCAGCAGCCAGAAGGGGACCCAGTACTTC. Translated, it gives CASSQKGTQYF.

The chain has TRBV7-2 and TRBJ2-2, with D unclear. CDR1 is SGHTA, CDR2 FQGNSA, per germline. V lost 2 bases and J 1 base, leaving 5 bases between the germline ends. The CDR3 runs to 14 residues. CDR3 amino acids: CASSLRQNTGELFF. DNA of the CDR3: TGTGCCAGCAGCTTAAGGCAGAACACCGGGGAGCTGTTTTTT.

The chain is built from TRBV11-2 and TRBJ1-4; maybe TRBD1 (6 bases). V was pared by 7 bases and J by 4 bases, with 16 bases between. The CDR3 totals 15 residues. Per the germline V gene, CDR1 is SGHAT and CDR2 is FQNNGV. The CDR3 DNA follows: TGTGCCAGCACCCCGCGGGGGGCCTTTAATGAAAAACTGTTTTTT. Translation: CASTPRGAFNEKLFF.

The chain recombines TRBV19 with TRBJ2-7; 10 positions agree with TRBD1. CDR1 is LNHDA and CDR2 is SQIVND in the germline V gene (reference sequence). V shed 4 bases and J 6 bases; nucleotides not matched to a gene: 9. The CDR3 contains 15 residues. CDR3 residues: CASSTLGQGIGEQYF. As DNA, the CDR3 is TGTGCCAGTAGTACCTTGGGACAGGGGATAGGCGAGCAGTACTTC.

The rearrangement joins TRBV7-2 to TRBJ1-1; no firm D call. This CDR3 is 13 amino acids long. Germline V gene data show CDR1 as SGHTA and CDR2 as FQGNSA. Deletions cut 5 bases from V and 0 bases from J, with 7 bases between. CDR3 residues: CASSPQMNTEAFF. The CDR3 DNA follows: TGTGCCAGCAGCCCCCAAATGAACACTGAAGCTTTCTTT.

The chain joins TRBV2 to TRBJ1-2; 9 bases match TRBD1. CDR3 size: 15 residues. J lost 7 bases, V lost 3 bases, and 9 bases had no gene match. The germline gives CDR1 SNHLY, CDR2 FYNNEI. The chain's CDR3 is CASSDNNRGQVGYTF. CDR3 bases: TGTGCCAGCAGTGATAATAACAGGGGGCAGGTTGGCTACACCTTC. Full variable domain (rest looked up from reference TRBV2 and TRBJ1-2): EPEVTQTPSHQVTQMGQEVILRCVPISNHLYFYWYRQILGQKVEFLVSFYNNEISEKSEIFDDQFSVERPDGSNFTLKIRSTKLEDSAMYFCASSDNNRGQVGYTFGSGTRLTVV.

Only one count was recorded for this clone. The chain employs TRBV19 and TRBJ1-5; TRBD1 is a possible D gene (5 bases). Between the trimmed V and J ends, which lost 5 bases and 4 bases, there was a span of 18 bases. Germline CDR1 reads LNHDA; CDR2 reads SQIVND (reference sequence). CDR3 length: 16 residues. CDR3 in amino acids: CASSPGGGELNQPQHF. The CDR3 DNA follows: TGTGCCAGTAGTCCCGGGGGAGGGGAGTTGAATCAGCCCCAGCATTTT.

The CDR3 sequence: CASSPVGQANTGELFF. The CDR3 nucleotides are TGTGCCAGCTCACCAGTAGGACAGGCCAACACCGGGGAGCTGTTTTTT. The V and J genes are TRBV18 and TRBJ2-2; 7 bases are shared with TRBD1. CDR3 length: 16 residues. Germline V gives CDR1 KGHSH, CDR2 LQKENI. The V segment lost 2 bases and the J segment 2 bases; nucleotides outside the gene matches: 5.